A single TCR beta chain is shown here with its context. Its specificity is unknown. This record belongs to a study of PD-L1 blockade in urothelial cancer. Study background: When patients started atezolizumab in 2014, it was given at 1,200 mg intravenously every 3 weeks. Counts from blood samples showed a median of roughly 150,000 T cells. Study-level findings and limits: Durable benefit was linked to greater 3-week expansion of tumor-associated blood clones.

Spiking of synthetic TCR analog templates was performed in each PCR. Some clones are missing from TCRdb's copy, which holds only in-frame ones; the method was immunoSEQ multiplex PCR. The repertoire consists of 20,000 to 25,000 clones, with roughly 84% occurring once and the leading ten covering 8% to 10%. The germline V gene has CDR1 SNHLY and CDR2 FYNNEI. After removal of 6 bases from V and 3 bases from J, the junction contained 5 bases not matched to a gene. CDR3 length: 13 amino acids. The material was PBMCs, obtained around atezolizumab (anti-PD-L1) treatment. This sequence originates from a man between 70 and 80 years old with urothelial cancer. The chain employs TRBV2 and TRBJ2-7, with 7 bases that match TRBD1. The CDR3 is CASSRDSNYEQYF. Written as DNA, the CDR3 is TGTGCCAGCAGCCGGGACAGTAACTACGAGCAGTACTTC.